This TCR beta chain was profiled in a study of blood T cells in healthy people across ages. Points from the study as a whole: Roughly linear age-related decline in beta diversity appeared, significant by age around 38.

The CDR3 consists of 16 residues. The germline V gene has CDR1 SGHTA and CDR2 FQGNSA. V dropped 1 base and J dropped 8; count of bases not matched to a gene: 11. The use of a sample-barcoded 5' primer and a J-beta primer mix characterized a second PCR of 7 to 11 cycles. Using its own MiXCR run on the 5' RACE reads, TCRdb lists one record per CDR3 protein. This table holds some 900,000 distinct CDR3 sequences, 45% to 50% found once. This clonotype was seen only a few times. Its antigen is not known. The source material was blood. The source is a man aged 25-45 years in good health. The J gene is TRBJ1-2, the V gene TRBV7-2; TRBD1 aligns across 9 bases. This CDR3 is CASSLGGQGSETGYTF. CDR3 nucleotides: TGTGCCAGCAGCTTAGGGGGACAGGGATCGGAGACGGGCTACACCTTC.